Shown below are 8 T cell receptor beta chains from a single sample sequenced in a study of cytomegalovirus exposure and HLA in healthy donors (dated by TCRdb to about 2017). Libraries were constructed by the immunoSEQ multiplex PCR assay. The multiplex PCR relied on a mix of 60 forward primers for TCR Vbeta segments and 13 reverse primers for TCR Jbeta segments. TCRdb took over this immuneACCESS table, retaining in-frame rearrangements with V and J assigned. Such tables are incomplete; in checked studies, under half of the missing clones stem from an unresolved V gene, and the remainder is unexplained. The table for this sample lists 130,000 or so clones; 60% to 85% of them were counted only once. The ten top clones hold 1.1% to 1.5% of the sample. What was sequenced was PBMCs. These receptor sequences come from a woman aged 40 to 50 in good health and CMV-seronegative.

The rearrangement joins TRBV27 to TRBJ2-5; 10 bases are shared with TRBD1. V shed 8 bases, J shed 3 bases, and the junction held 6 bases outside the gene matches. CDR1 is MNHEY and CDR2 is SMNVEV in the germline V gene (reference sequence). The length of the CDR3 is 14 residues. The CDR3 DNA sequence: TGTGCCAGCGGGACAGGGGCGGGAGAAGAGACCCAGTACTTC. This sequence encodes CASGTGAGEETQYF.

About this clone itself: One end of the junction is discordant with germline, which a read error may explain. The V call is TRBV5-1, the J call TRBJ1-1; 7 bases are a match to TRBD1. From germline, CDR1 is SGHRS and CDR2 YFSETQ. The CDR3 extends over 14 amino acids. In nucleotides, the CDR3 is TGCGCCAGCTCCGGACGGACAGGATCCACTGAAGCTTTTTTT. Translating gives CASSGRTGSTEAFF.

This chain joins TRBV6-1 and TRBJ1-2; a possible D gene is TRBD1 (5 bases). The V gene lost 0 bases and the J gene lost 8 bases, with 13 bases spanning the gap. The CDR3 runs to 14 residues. Germline values: CDR1 MNHNS, CDR2 SASEGT. CDR3 sequence reads: CASSEAGRAEGYTF. The DNA for the CDR3 is TGTGCCAGCAGTGAAGCGGGCAGGGCGGAAGGCTACACCTTC.

The gene calls are TRBV5-1 and TRBJ1-4, with a tentative D call TRBD1 (5 bases). V dropped 2 bases and J dropped 4 bases, with 18 bases sitting between them. Germline CDR1 is SGHRS and CDR2 is YFSETQ. The CDR3 has 17 residues. The CDR3 here is CASSLGVWQGLNEKLFF. In DNA form, the CDR3 reads TGCGCCAGCAGCTTAGGAGTGTGGCAGGGCCTTAATGAAAAACTGTTTTTT.

The chain combines TRBV2 with TRBJ2-3, with 9 bases fitting TRBD1. V dropped 8 bases and J dropped 2; count of bases not matched to a gene: 8. The germline CDR1 and CDR2 sequences are SNHLY and FYNNEI. The CDR3 has 15 amino acids. CDR3 nucleotide sequence: TGTGCCAGCTGGGGGGGGACAGGGTACACAGATACGCAGTATTTT. As protein: CASWGGTGYTDTQYF. Variable domain in full (rest from reference TRBV2 and TRBJ2-3): EPEVTQTPSHQVTQMGQEVILRCVPISNHLYFYWYRQILGQKVEFLVSFYNNEISEKSEIFDDQFSVERPDGSNFTLKIRSTKLEDSAMYFCASWGGTGYTDTQYFGPGTRLTVL.

The table lists this clone with a count of one. J is TRBJ2-5 and V is TRBV6-5; 7 bases are shared with TRBD1. The DNA end is more similar to TRBJ2-7, so the J call may be wrong. Germline CDR1 and CDR2: MNHEY and SVGAGI. CDR3 length: 16 amino acids. The CDR3 nucleotides read TGTGCCAGCAGTTACTCGACAGGGTTAACTCCCTACGAGCAGTACTTC. This sequence encodes CASSYSTGLTPYEQYF.

The chain is built from TRBV30 and TRBJ1-2; 7 nucleotides align to TRBD1. J was trimmed by 8 bases and V by 5 bases; bases with no gene match: 8. The CDR3 consists of 12 residues. Germline assignment: CDR1 GTSNPN and CDR2 SVGIG (reference sequence). In DNA form, the CDR3 reads TGTGCCTGGCCGAGGACAGGAGGGGGCTACACCTTC. The encoded protein is CAWPRTGGGYTF.

The rearrangement links TRBV11-2 to TRBJ1-1; no definite D call. This CDR3 has 12 residues. The germline gives CDR1 SGHAT, CDR2 FQNNGV. Trimming took 2 bases from V and 6 from J, leaving 7 bases between them. The CDR3 coding sequence is TGTGCCAGCAGCTTACCCACGGCTGAAGCTTTCTTT. Its protein is CASSLPTAEAFF.